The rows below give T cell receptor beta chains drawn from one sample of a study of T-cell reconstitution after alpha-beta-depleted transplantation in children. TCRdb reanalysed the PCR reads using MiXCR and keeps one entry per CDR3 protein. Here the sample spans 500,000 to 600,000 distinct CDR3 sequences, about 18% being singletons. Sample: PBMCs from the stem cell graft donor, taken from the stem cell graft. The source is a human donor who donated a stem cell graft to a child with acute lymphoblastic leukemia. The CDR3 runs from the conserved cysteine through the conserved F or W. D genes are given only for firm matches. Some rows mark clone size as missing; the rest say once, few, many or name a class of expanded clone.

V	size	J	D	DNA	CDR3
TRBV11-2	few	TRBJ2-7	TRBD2	TGTGCCAGCAGCTTTGTCTCCACTAGCGGGAGGCCCAGCTCCTACGAGCAGTACTTC	CASSFVSTSGRPSSYEQYF
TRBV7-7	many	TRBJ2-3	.	TGTGCCAGCAGCCCCGATCTTGCAGATACGCAGTATTTT	CASSPDLADTQYF
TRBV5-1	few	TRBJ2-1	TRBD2	TGCGCCAGCAGCTCTCGCAGCGGGAGTGTTCCTGAGCAGTTCTTC	CASSSRSGSVPEQFF
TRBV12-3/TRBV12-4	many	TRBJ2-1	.	TGCGCCAGCAGCAACAATGAGCAGTTCTTC	CASSNNEQFF
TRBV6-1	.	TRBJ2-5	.	TGTGCCAGCCGCGGGATCGAGGCTAGAGAGACCCAGTACTTC	CASRGIEARETQYF
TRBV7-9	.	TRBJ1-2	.	TGTGCCAGCAGCTTAGCGGTAACAGGGTATGGCTACACCTTC	CASSLAVTGYGYTF
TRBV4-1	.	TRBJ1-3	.	TGCGCCAGCAGCTTAACGACCGAGAACTCTGGAAACACCATATATTTT	CASSLTTENSGNTIYF
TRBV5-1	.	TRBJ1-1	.	TGCGCCAGCACCAAAGAGGTCAGCCTGAACACTGAAGCTTTCTTT	CASTKEVSLNTEAFF
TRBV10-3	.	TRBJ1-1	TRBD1	TGTGCCATCAGTGAACATGGACAGGGGATGAACACTGAAGCTTTCTTT	CAISEHGQGMNTEAFF
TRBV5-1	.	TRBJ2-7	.	TGCGCCAGCAGCCCCCGGGGCGGCAACTCCTACGAGCAGTACTTC	CASSPRGGNSYEQYF
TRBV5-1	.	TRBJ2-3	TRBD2	TGCGCCAGCAGCTTGGACTCTAATGCCCCGGGGCGGGGGGATACGCAGTATTTT	CASSLDSNAPGRGDTQYF
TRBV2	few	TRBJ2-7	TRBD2	TGTGCCAGCAGTGACCTTAGCCTAGCGGGAGTGCGCATTCGTTACGAGCAGTACTTC	CASSDLSLAGVRIRYEQYF
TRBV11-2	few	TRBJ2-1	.	TGTGCCAGCAGCTTAACTCTCCGGAATGAGCAGTTCTTC	CASSLTLRNEQFF
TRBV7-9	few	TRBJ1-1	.	TGTGCCAGCAGCCCGGGGGCTTTCTTT	CASSPGAFF
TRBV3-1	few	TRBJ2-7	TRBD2	TGTGCCAGCAGCCAAAGCGGGAGGTCACGCTTC	CASSQSGRSRF
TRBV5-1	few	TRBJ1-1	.	TGCGCCAGCAGCCCCCATGGGGGGCGGACTGAAGCTTTCTTT	CASSPHGGRTEAFF
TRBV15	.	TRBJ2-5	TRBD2	TGTGCCACCAGCACGGGACTAGCGGGAGGACCCCAAGAGACCCAGTACTTC	CATSTGLAGGPQETQYF
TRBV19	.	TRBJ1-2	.	TGTGCCAGTAATCAGGGAGCGTCTGGCTACACCTTC	CASNQGASGYTF
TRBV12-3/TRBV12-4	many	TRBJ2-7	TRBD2	TGTGCCAGCAGACATTACCCTAGCGGGTCCACCTACGAGCAGTACTTC	CASRHYPSGSTYEQYF
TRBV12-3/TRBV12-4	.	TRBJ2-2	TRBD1	TGTGCCAGCAGTGCCCCGGGACAGGGGTTCGGCGGGGAGCTGTTTTTT	CASSAPGQGFGGELFF
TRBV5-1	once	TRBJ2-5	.	TGCGCCAGCAGCTTGGATCCCAGCGAGACCCAGTACTTC	CASSLDPSETQYF
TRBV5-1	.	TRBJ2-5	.	TGCGCCAGCAGCTTCTCGACGGGGGCGCGTGGGGAGACCCAGTACTTC	CASSFSTGARGETQYF
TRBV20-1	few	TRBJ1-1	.	TGCAGTGCTAGACGGACGGGGAACACTGAAGCTTTCTTT	CSARRTGNTEAFF
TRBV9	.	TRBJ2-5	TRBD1	TGTGCCAGCAGCCCGGAAAGACAGGGCTTACAAGAGACCCAGTACTTC	CASSPERQGLQETQYF
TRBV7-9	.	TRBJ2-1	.	TGTGCCAGCAGCTTAGCGGCAAGCGGAGTAGACAATGAGCAGTTCTTC	CASSLAASGVDNEQFF
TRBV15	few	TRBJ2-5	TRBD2	TGTGCCACCAGCAGAAGACTAGCGGGCACCCCAGAGACCCAGTACTTC	CATSRRLAGTPETQYF
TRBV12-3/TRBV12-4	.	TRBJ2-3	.	TGTGCCAGCAGGTCAGGGGTGGCAGATACGCAGTATTTT	CASRSGVADTQYF
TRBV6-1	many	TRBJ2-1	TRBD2	TGTGCCAGCAGACTAGCGGGAGGAGGGAATGAGCAGTTCTTC	CASRLAGGGNEQFF
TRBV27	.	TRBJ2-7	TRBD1	TGTGCCAGCAGACTCACAGGGGGCACCTACGAGCAGTACTTC	CASRLTGGTYEQYF
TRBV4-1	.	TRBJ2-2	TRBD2	TGCGCCAGCAGCCAAGATTGGAGGGAGGGCGGGGAGCTGTTTTTT	CASSQDWREGGELFF
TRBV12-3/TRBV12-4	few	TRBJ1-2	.	TGTGCCAGCAGTTTGGGGGGGCACGACTATGGCTACACCTTC	CASSLGGHDYGYTF
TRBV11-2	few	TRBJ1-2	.	TGTGCCAGCAGCCCTGGTGGACACATCTATGGCTACACCTTC	CASSPGGHIYGYTF
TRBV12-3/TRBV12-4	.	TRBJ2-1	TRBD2	TGTGCCAGCAGACGGAGCCCGGGACTAGCGGGAGAAGAGCAGTTCTTC	CASRRSPGLAGEEQFF
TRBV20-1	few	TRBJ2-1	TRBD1	TGCAGTGCCATCCGGGGACAGGGTTACAATGAGCAGTTCTTC	CSAIRGQGYNEQFF
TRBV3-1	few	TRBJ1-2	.	TGTGCCAGCAGCCAACTACGGAGTTATGGCTACACCTTC	CASSQLRSYGYTF
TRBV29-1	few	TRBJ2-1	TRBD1	TGCAGCGTTGCCGGGACAGGGCACTACAATGAGCAGTTCTTC	CSVAGTGHYNEQFF
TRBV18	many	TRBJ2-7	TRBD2	TGTGCCAGCTCATTACTCGGACTAGCGTCGACCTACGAGCAGTACTTC	CASSLLGLASTYEQYF
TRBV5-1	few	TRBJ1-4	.	TGCGCCAGCAGCAATCCACCTTTAAATGAAAAACTGTTTTTT	CASSNPPLNEKLFF
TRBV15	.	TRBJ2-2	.	TGTGCCACCAGCTTCCTCGGGGCGGGAAGCGGGGAGCTGTTTTTT	CATSFLGAGSGELFF
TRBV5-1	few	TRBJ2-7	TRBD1	TGCGCCAGCACCTGGTGGGAGACAGGGACGGCAGAGCAGTACTTC	CASTWWETGTAEQYF
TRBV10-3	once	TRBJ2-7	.	TGTGCCATCAGTAGAACTCACGAGGGTGGAGAGCAGTACTTC	CAISRTHEGGEQYF
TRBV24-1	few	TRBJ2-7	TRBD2	TGTGCCACCAGTGAACGAGGACTAGGAATGGGGGAGCAGTACTTC	CATSERGLGMGEQYF
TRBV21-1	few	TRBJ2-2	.	TGTGCCAGCACCCCATCAGGGCAGGGGGTCCCCGGGGAGCTGTTTTTT	CASTPSGQGVPGELFF
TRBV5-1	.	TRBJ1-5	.	TGCGCCAGCAGCACCGGGACTCCGGGTCAGCCCCAGCATTTT	CASSTGTPGQPQHF
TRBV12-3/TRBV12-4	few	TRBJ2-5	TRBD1	TGTGCCAGCACCTCCGGGACAGGGCAAGAGACCCAGTACTTC	CASTSGTGQETQYF
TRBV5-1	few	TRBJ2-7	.	TGCGCCAGCAGCTTGGATACGGAAGCCGACGAGCAGTACTTC	CASSLDTEADEQYF
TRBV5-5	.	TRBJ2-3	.	TGTGCCAGCAGCCCCGGGACCGTGAATACAGATACGCAGTATTTT	CASSPGTVNTDTQYF
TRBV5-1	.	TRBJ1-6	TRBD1	TGCGCCAGCAGCTTCCGGACAGGGGAGAATTCACCCCTCCACTTT	CASSFRTGENSPLHF
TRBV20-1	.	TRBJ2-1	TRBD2	TGCAGTGCTAGACGCGGCCTAGCGGGAGTTGAGCAGTTCTTC	CSARRGLAGVEQFF
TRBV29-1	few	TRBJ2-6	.	TGCAGCGTTTCCGGGGGCGAGGGGATCTCTGGGGCCAACGTCCTGACTTTC	CSVSGGEGISGANVLTF
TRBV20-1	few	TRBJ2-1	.	TGCAGTGCTAGAGATCGACAGCGCGACCTTTACAATGAGCAGTTCTTC	CSARDRQRDLYNEQFF
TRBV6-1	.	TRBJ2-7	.	TGTGCCAGCAGTGAAAATCTAGGACCTTACGAGCAGTACTTC	CASSENLGPYEQYF
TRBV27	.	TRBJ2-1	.	TGTGCCAGCAGTACGACAGGGCGGGGGTGGAATGAGCAGTTCTTC	CASSTTGRGWNEQFF
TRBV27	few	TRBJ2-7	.	TGTGCCAGCAGCCCCCTGGCTCCCACCTACGAGCAGTACTTC	CASSPLAPTYEQYF
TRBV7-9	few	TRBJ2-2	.	TGTGCCAGCAGCCCCGGAGGGGTCTACCCGAACACCGGGGAGCTGTTTTTT	CASSPGGVYPNTGELFF
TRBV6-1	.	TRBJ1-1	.	TGTGCCAGCCTTTCAGGGCTGAACACTGAAGCTTTCTTT	CASLSGLNTEAFF
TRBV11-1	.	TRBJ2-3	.	TGTGCCAGCAGCTTAGGGGTAGCGGCTACCACAGATACGCAGTATTTT	CASSLGVAATTDTQYF